Listed here are 5 T cell receptor beta chains from one sample, sequenced in a study of T-cell reconstitution after alpha-beta-depleted transplantation in children. Unique molecular identifiers were incorporated into the prepared TCRbeta library. TCRdb re-called the PCR reads through MiXCR, storing one row per CDR3 protein. The sample lists approximately 130,000 distinct CDR3 sequences, roughly 9.7% occurring once. This specimen consisted of PBMCs, mostly from graft donor cells, obtained 180 days after TCRalphabeta/CD19-depleted stem cell transplant. Source of these receptors: a girl less than two years old who had a stem cell transplant for combined immunodeficiency, so the T cells may come from the graft donor.

This clonotype was detected a few times. V and J are TRBV12-3 or TRBV12-4 and TRBJ1-6, with 9 positions matching TRBD1. CDR3 size: 15 residues. The ends lost 6 bases at V and 7 bases at J; junction bases unmatched: 7. CDR3 in DNA: TGTGCCAGCAGCTCTCGGGACAGGGTCAATTCACCCCTCCACTTT. This translates into CASSSRDRVNSPLHF.

The sample holds a few counts of this clonotype. The V and J genes are TRBV20-1 and TRBJ2-5, with unresolved D. Germline V gene lookup returns CDR1 DFQATT and CDR2 SNEGSKA (reference sequence). The V end was cut by 1 base, the J end by 2 bases, with 8 bases between. There are 13 residues in the CDR3. The CDR3 loop reads CSARVKGQETQYF. The CDR3 DNA follows: TGCAGTGCTAGAGTGAAGGGTCAAGAGACCCAGTACTTC.

This clonotype turned up a few times. The rearrangement joins TRBV30 to TRBJ2-1; D gene unclear. Germline CDR1 reads GTSNPN; CDR2 reads SVGIG (reference sequence). V was shortened by 1 base and J by 2 bases, with 6 bases between the two germline ends. CDR3 size: 13 residues. The CDR3 protein is CAWSETPYNEQFF. CDR3 nucleotides: TGTGCCTGGAGTGAAACGCCCTACAATGAGCAGTTCTTC.

J is TRBJ1-6 and V is TRBV27; TRBD1 matches 8 bases. The germline V gene encodes CDR1 MNHEY and CDR2 SMNVEV (reference sequence). Germline trimming cut 5 bases from V and 10 bases from J; bases unmatched to any gene: 13. The CDR3 contains 16 residues. In DNA form, the CDR3 reads TGTGCCAGCAGTCCACAGGGGGTAGGGGTGGGATCACCCCTCCACTTT. It encodes CASSPQGVGVGSPLHF.

J is TRBJ2-7 and V is TRBV5-1; 7 nucleotides line up with TRBD2. V lost 8 bases and J lost 1; bases outside the gene matches: 9. The CDR3 is 14 residues long. Looked up from germline, CDR1 is SGHRS and CDR2 is YFSETQ. CDR3: CARTSSGTSYEQYF. The CDR3 bases are TGCGCCAGGACTTCTAGCGGTACTTCCTACGAGCAGTACTTC.